Listed below are T cell receptor beta chains from one sample, sequenced in a study of technical replicates of blood from a handful of donors. Produced via immunoSEQ multiplex PCR; TCRdb's table is partial and in-frame only. Here the sample spans approximately 92,000 clones, around 95% being singletons. Specimen: T cells isolated from PBMCs. The receptors stem from a human donor in good health. Each CDR3 is given with its conserved first and last residue. D genes are given only for firm matches. Not all rows give a size; the values are once, few, many and, for expanded clones, a class.

D | size | J | V | CDR3 | DNA
. | . | TRBJ1-5 | TRBV5-6 | CASSLTQDQPQHF | TGTGCCAGCAGCTTGACCCAGGATCAGCCCCAGCATTTT
TRBD2 | . | TRBJ2-3 | TRBV6-4 | CASRDTSGRARSDTQYF | TGTGCCAGCAGGGACACTAGCGGGAGGGCCCGGTCAGATACGCAGTATTTT
. | once | TRBJ2-3 | TRBV29-1 | CSVDEGQSTDTQYF | TGCAGCGTTGACGAGGGACAAAGCACAGATACGCAGTATTTT
. | once | TRBJ2-6 | TRBV29-1 | CSGIVHRTSGANVLTF | TGCAGCGGGATCGTTCACAGAACGTCTGGGGCCAACGTCCTGACTTTC
TRBD1 | . | TRBJ2-2 | TRBV29-1 | CSGGQGAAGELFF | TGCAGCGGGGGACAGGGGGCAGCCGGGGAGCTGTTTTTT
TRBD2 | . | TRBJ2-1 | TRBV15 | CATSRPSLGRAEQFF | TGTGCCACCAGCAGACCCAGTCTCGGGAGGGCTGAGCAGTTCTTC
. | . | TRBJ1-1 | TRBV7-2 | CASSLQGRSTEAFF | TGTGCCAGCAGCTTACAGGGAAGGAGCACTGAAGCTTTCTTT
. | once | TRBJ2-7 | TRBV9 | CASSVERSSYEQYF | TGTGCCAGCAGCGTAGAGAGGAGCTCCTACGAGCAGTACTTC
. | once | TRBJ2-1 | TRBV14 | CASRSGDIPYNEQFF | TGTGCCAGCAGATCAGGGGATATCCCCTACAATGAGCAGTTCTTC
TRBD2 | . | TRBJ2-7 | TRBV10-2 | CASKETRLAGVNEQYF | TGCGCCAGCAAGGAGACAAGACTAGCGGGAGTAAACGAGCAGTACTTC
. | . | TRBJ2-2 | TRBV5-1 | CASSLGAIFGGELFF | TGCGCCAGCAGCTTGGGAGCCATTTTTGGCGGGGAGCTGTTTTTT
TRBD1 | . | TRBJ2-5 | TRBV9 | CASSVDRGRETQYF | TGTGCCAGCAGCGTAGACAGGGGTCGGGAGACCCAGTACTTC
. | . | TRBJ1-4 | TRBV15 | CATSRDIPAGPNEKLFF | TGTGCCACCAGCAGAGATATCCCCGCGGGGCCTAATGAAAAACTGTTTTTT
. | few | TRBJ1-5 | TRBV5-1 | CASSLDTGINQPQHF | TGCGCCAGCAGCTTGGACACCGGGATCAATCAGCCCCAGCATTTT
. | . | TRBJ2-7 | TRBV11-1 | CASSLGITTRAYEQYF | TGTGCCAGCAGCTTAGGGATTACGACACGCGCCTACGAGCAGTACTTC
. | . | TRBJ1-2 | TRBV7-9 | CASSVYLTVYGYTF | TGTGCCAGCAGCGTATACTTGACTGTCTATGGCTACACCTTC
TRBD2 | . | TRBJ2-7 | TRBV29-1 | CSVHSGSFEQYF | TGCAGCGTTCATAGCGGGAGTTTCGAGCAGTACTTC
TRBD2 | . | TRBJ2-1 | TRBV2 | CAGGEYNEQFF | TGTGCCGGGGGGGAATACAATGAGCAGTTCTTC
TRBD1 | . | TRBJ2-5 | TRBV10-3 | CAISHGQGRGETQYF | TGTGCCATCAGCCATGGACAGGGAAGAGGAGAGACCCAGTACTTC
TRBD1 | . | TRBJ1-1 | TRBV9 | CASSVGTGRTEAFF | TGTGCCAGCAGCGTAGGGACAGGGAGGACTGAAGCTTTCTTT
. | . | TRBJ1-2 | TRBV5-1 | CASSASQALNYGYTF | TGCGCCAGCAGCGCCTCACAGGCCTTAAACTATGGCTACACCTTC
TRBD2 | . | TRBJ2-7 | TRBV10-1 | CASSDDLRGVDEQYF | TGCGCCAGCAGCGACGACTTGCGGGGGGTAGACGAGCAGTACTTC
TRBD1 | . | TRBJ2-7 | TRBV6-1 | CASSVVTGVPYEQYF | TGTGCCAGCAGTGTCGTGACAGGGGTCCCCTACGAGCAGTACTTC
. | few | TRBJ1-1 | TRBV10-3 | CAIQSGHMNTEAFF | TGTGCCATTCAGTCAGGGCACATGAACACTGAAGCTTTCTTT
. | . | TRBJ2-7 | TRBV5-6 | CASSLKEIYEQYF | TGTGCCAGCAGCTTGAAGGAGATCTACGAGCAGTACTTC
TRBD2 | . | TRBJ2-1 | TRBV7-2 | CASDLAGEGYNEQFF | TGTGCCAGCGACCTTGCGGGAGAGGGCTACAATGAGCAGTTCTTC
. | . | TRBJ1-1 | TRBV7-8 | CASSLGSVNTEAFF | TGTGCCAGCAGCTTAGGTTCAGTGAACACTGAAGCTTTCTTT
. | . | TRBJ1-4 | TRBV5-1 | CASSLEIGVDEKLFF | TGCGCCAGCAGCTTGGAAATAGGGGTGGATGAAAAACTGTTTTTT
TRBD1 | once | TRBJ2-7 | TRBV28 | CASSLARGYYYEQYF | TGTGCCAGCAGTTTGGCCAGGGGGTATTATTACGAGCAGTACTTC
. | . | TRBJ2-3 | TRBV7-2 | CASSLGLAGDTQYF | TGTGCCAGCAGCTTAGGGCTAGCCGGAGATACGCAGTATTTT
TRBD1 | . | TRBJ1-6 | TRBV14 | CASSQYRGPNYNSPLHF | TGTGCCAGCAGCCAATACAGGGGGCCGAACTATAATTCACCCCTCCACTTT
. | . | TRBJ2-1 | TRBV4-1 | CASSQGSTGGLYNEQFF | TGCGCCAGCAGCCAAGGTTCGACGGGGGGCTTGTACAATGAGCAGTTCTTC
TRBD1 | once | TRBJ1-2 | TRBV4-1 | CASSQEPGQGRSNYGYTF | TGCGCCAGCAGCCAAGAACCGGGACAGGGTCGATCTAACTATGGCTACACCTTC
. | . | TRBJ1-6 | TRBV5-1 | CASSLVAGEPLHF | TGCGCCAGCAGCTTGGTTGCGGGCGAGCCCCTCCACTTT
. | . | TRBJ1-1 | TRBV4-1 | CASSQGLRSGDEAFF | TGCGCCAGCAGCCAGGGGCTTCGTTCGGGGGATGAAGCTTTCTTT
. | once | TRBJ1-1 | TRBV19 | CASSDSLNTEAFF | TGTGCCAGTTCGGACAGTCTGAACACTGAAGCTTTCTTT
TRBD1 | . | TRBJ2-7 | TRBV11-2 | CASSLSDRGFYEQYF | TGTGCCAGCAGCTTATCGGACAGGGGTTTCTACGAGCAGTACTTC
. | . | TRBJ1-3 | TRBV14 | CASSQDDYTRSGNTIYF | TGTGCCAGCAGCCAAGACGATTATACGCGCTCTGGAAACACCATATATTTT
. | . | TRBJ1-5 | TRBV2 | CASSEGQGGNQPQHF | TGTGCCAGCAGTGAAGGGCAGGGTGGCAATCAGCCCCAGCATTTT
. | . | TRBJ1-4 | TRBV7-8 | CASSLDARGVDEKLFF | TGTGCCAGCAGCTTAGACGCCAGGGGAGTGGATGAAAAACTGTTTTTT
TRBD1 | . | TRBJ2-3 | TRBV10-1 | CASSRDRDTDTQYF | TGCGCCAGCAGTAGGGACAGGGACACAGATACGCAGTATTTT
. | once | TRBJ2-3 | TRBV14 | CASSTSARPYTQYF | .
TRBD1 | . | TRBJ1-6 | TRBV5-1 | CASSLGQVGGNSPLHF | TGCGCCAGCAGCCTCGGACAGGTTGGGGGTAATTCACCCCTCCACTTT
. | . | TRBJ1-2 | TRBV13 | CASSLGVGTPDGYTF | TGTGCCAGCAGCTTAGGAGTGGGGACACCCGATGGCTACACCTTC
. | . | TRBJ2-7 | TRBV6-1 | CASSEDTDGFYEQYF | TGTGCCAGCAGTGAGGATACAGATGGATTCTACGAGCAGTACTTC
. | . | TRBJ1-2 | TRBV28 | CASSSHRAHGYTF | TGTGCCAGCAGTTCCCACAGGGCTCATGGCTACACCTTC
. | once | TRBJ2-5 | TRBV15 | CATSPRSLQRYQETQYF | TGTGCCACCAGCCCACGATCGCTGCAGCGGTACCAAGAGACCCAGTACTTC
. | . | TRBJ2-7 | TRBV25-1 | CASIPDEQYF | TGTGCCAGCATCCCCGACGAGCAGTACTTC
. | . | TRBJ1-2 | TRBV27 | CARRPAPGAYGYTF | TGTGCCAGGCGACCAGCCCCAGGGGCCTATGGCTACACCTTC
TRBD2 | . | TRBJ2-3 | TRBV7-2 | CASSLREGSDTQYF | TGTGCCAGCAGCTTACGGGAGGGTTCGGATACGCAGTATTTT
. | once | TRBJ1-2 | TRBV7-9 | CASSPPSWGSKSFKGYTF | TGTGCCAGCAGCCCACCCTCTTGGGGCAGCAAGTCGTTTAAGGGCTACACCTTC
TRBD1 | . | TRBJ1-5 | TRBV18 | CASSPPGQGWQPQHF | TGTGCCAGCTCACCACCGGGACAGGGATGGCAGCCCCAGCATTTT
TRBD1 | . | TRBJ2-5 | TRBV6-5 | CASSYGTGVQETQYF | TGTGCCAGCAGTTACGGGACAGGGGTTCAAGAGACCCAGTACTTC
TRBD1 | . | TRBJ1-1 | TRBV10-3 | CAISDRQGTEAFF | TGTGCCATCAGTGATAGACAGGGGACTGAAGCTTTCTTT
TRBD2 | . | TRBJ2-1 | TRBV29-1 | CSVHGGVYNEQFF | TGCAGCGTCCACGGGGGGGTGTACAATGAGCAGTTCTTC